This TCR beta chain emerged from a study of blood T cell repertoires in COVID-19. The wider study: Specimens from acute and convalescent COVID-19 originated in the United States, Italy and Spain. T cells, B-cell-depleted T cells, or PBMCs supplied cDNA or gDNA.

In its sample, this clone was seen a few times. Methods used by the authors: How many nucleated cells were present was estimated from reference gene primer amplification. Libraries were prepared by immunoSEQ multiplex PCR; TCRdb keeps only in-frame clonotypes and omits some of them. D and trimming come from the DNA, and the V and J calls and clone size come from that table. This table has 200,000 to 300,000 clones, roughly 80% appearing once. V was pared by 7 bases and J by 1 base, with 17 bases between. Germline values: CDR1 MDHEN, CDR2 SYDVKM. This CDR3 contains 15 residues. V and J are TRBV28 and TRBJ2-7; possible D gene TRBD2, 5 bases. Source material: peripheral blood. This clonotype was obtained from a man aged 60 to 69 with acute or convalescent COVID-19. CDR3 DNA sequence: TGTGCCAGCACTCGCGTACTAAGCGGTTCCTACGAGCAGTACTTC. Translation gives CASTRVLSGSYEQYF. Supplemented by reference TRBV28 and TRBJ2-7, the full variable domain reads DVKVTQSSRYLVKRTGEKVFLECVQDMDHENMFWYRQDPGLGLRLIYFSYDVKMKEKGDIPEGYSVSREKKERFSLILESASTNQTSMYLCASTRVLSGSYEQYFGPGTRLTVT.